These 21 T cell receptor beta chains share one sample of origin, sequenced in a study of shared clonotypes between healthy human individuals. Repertoires were generated with immunoSEQ multiplex PCR, while TCRdb's copy carries only in-frame clones and drops some. The sample records some 1 million clones, roughly 75% being singletons. The specimen sequenced was memory CD4+ T cells sorted from blood. Subset noted: CD45RA-negative fraction. The receptors stem from a man in his late teens or twenties in good health.

The chain combines TRBV10-3 with TRBJ2-7, with D tentatively TRBD2 (6 bases). The CDR3 spans 11 residues. Germline V gene lookup returns CDR1 ENHRY and CDR2 SYGVKD. The ends were cut back, 6 bases at V and 6 bases at J, with 9 bases in the middle. CDR3 sequence (DNA): TGTGCCATCAGGGAGGGCTCCGAGCAGTACTTC. Its protein product is CAIREGSEQYF.

V gene TRBV15 combines with J gene TRBJ2-5, with 8 bases fitting TRBD2. This CDR3 has 14 amino acids. V trimming: 3 bases; J trimming: 5 bases; junction bases outside the gene matches: 5. Germline-derived CDR1 and CDR2 are LNHNV and YYDKDF (reference sequence). Here the CDR3 reads CATSSLAGGETQYF. The CDR3, as DNA: TGTGCCACCAGCAGTTTGGCGGGGGGCGAGACCCAGTACTTC.

The chain couples TRBV5-1 to TRBJ2-4; 8 nucleotides agree with TRBD1. The CDR3 is 13 residues long. The junction had 8 bases not matched to a gene; V was cut back by 5 bases and J by 10 bases. The germline gives CDR1 SGHRS, CDR2 YFSETQ. The CDR3 region is CASRSSGGGIQYF. CDR3 bases: TGCGCCAGCAGATCCTCAGGGGGCGGGATTCAGTACTTC.

This clone came up a few times. V usage is TRBV7-8 and J usage is TRBJ1-6; TRBD1 matches 7 bases. J lost 7 bases, V lost 7 bases, and 7 bases had no gene match. This CDR3 has 14 residues. CDR1 is SGHVS and CDR2 is FQNEAQ in the germline V gene. CDR3 DNA: TGTGCCAGCACCTGGGACAGCACCAATTCACCCCTCCACTTT. The encoded protein is CASTWDSTNSPLHF. The variable domain in full, completed from reference TRBV7-8 and TRBJ1-6, reads GAGVSQSPRYKVAKRGQDVALRCDPISGHVSLFWYQQALGQGPEFLTYFQNEAQLDKSGLPSDRFFAERPEGSVSTLKIQRTQQEDSAVYLCASTWDSTNSPLHFGNGTRLTVT.

The sample holds a few counts of this clone. The chain recombines TRBV27 with TRBJ2-5; D call uncertain. Germline V gene data show CDR1 as MNHEY and CDR2 as SMNVEV (reference sequence). The CDR3 length is 13 residues. V lost 6 bases to trimming and J lost 6 bases, with 14 bases between them. The CDR3 bases are TGTGCCAGCAGCTCCGGTGCTCCGCAGACCCAGTACTTC. It encodes CASSSGAPQTQYF.

Note on this clone: This may stem from a read error, because a much larger clone lies one nucleotide away. The chain uses TRBV4-2 and TRBJ2-2; no definite D call. V was trimmed by 4 bases and J by 1 base, leaving 7 bases between them. Germline V gene sequence: CDR1 LGHNA, CDR2 YNFKEQ. CDR3 length equals 14 residues. The CDR3 sequence: CASSLDKNTGELFF. The CDR3 DNA follows: TGTGCCAGCAGCCTCGACAAGAACACCGGGGAGCTGTTTTTT.

The genes are TRBV7-2 and TRBJ2-1; D is perhaps TRBD1 (7 bases). CDR3 length: 15 amino acids. The germline gives CDR1 SGHTA, CDR2 FQGNSA. Trimming shortened V by 2 bases and J by 4 bases, and 12 bases separated the two germline ends. The CDR3 coding sequence is TGTGCCAGCAGCTTATCCCAGGGGGGTTACAATGAGCAGTTCTTC. It codes for CASSLSQGGYNEQFF.

This chain uses TRBV4-3 with TRBJ2-7; perhaps TRBD2 as D (6 bases). Germline V gene lookup returns CDR1 LGHNA and CDR2 YSLEER. V lost 4 bases to trimming and J lost 7 bases, with 17 bases between them. The CDR3 has 14 residues. This CDR3 is CASSPYGGAGEQYF. The CDR3 region has the DNA TGCGCCAGCAGCCCTTACGGGGGAGCAGGAGAGCAGTACTTC.

Only a few counts were recorded for this clone. The junction does not match germline at one end; this may be a read error. The rearrangement uses TRBV15 and TRBJ1-3, with D maybe TRBD1 (6 bases). The CDR3 length is 12 residues. Germline CDR1 and CDR2: LNHNV and YYDKDF (reference sequence). The CDR3 nucleotides read TGTGCCACCAGCAGAGATACGGGGGCCGTGGATTTT. Protein: CATSRDTGAVDF.

The genes are TRBV2 and TRBJ2-2; TRBD2 aligns across 9 bases. CDR3 length: 14 amino acids. J gave up 4 bases and V 7 bases, and 4 bases lay outside the gene matches. Germline V lookup: CDR1 SNHLY, CDR2 FYNNEI. CDR3 bases: TGTGCCAGCACGGAGACTAGCGGCACCGGGGAGCTGTTTTTT. This translates into CASTETSGTGELFF.

This chain links TRBV29-1 with TRBJ2-7, with D tentatively TRBD1 or TRBD2 (6 bases each). Trimming pared 6 bases from V and 5 bases from J, leaving 11 bases between. This CDR3 region has 11 residues. Germline CDR1 SQVTM, CDR2 ANQGSEA. In DNA, the CDR3 is TGCAGCGTAGGAAGGGGGGACGAGCAGTACTTC. Encoded protein: CSVGRGDEQYF.

The chain links TRBV2 to TRBJ2-7; no clear D gene. V shed 5 bases and J shed 5 bases, with 19 bases lying between them. Germline V lookup: CDR1 SNHLY, CDR2 FYNNEI. The CDR3 totals 15 residues. The CDR3 region is CASSIRRPSYNEQYF. CDR3 nucleotides: TGTGCCAGCAGTATTCGACGACCGTCGTACAACGAGCAGTACTTC.

The chain couples TRBV7-2 to TRBJ2-7, with D possibly TRBD1 on 6 matching bases. V was cut by 6 bases and J by 0 bases, with 15 bases left in between. Germline-derived CDR1 and CDR2 are SGHTA and FQGNSA. The CDR3 consists of 15 residues. CDR3 residues: CASSQDRNYSYEQYF. The CDR3 DNA reads TGTGCCAGCAGTCAAGACAGGAACTACTCCTACGAGCAGTACTTC.

The chain combines TRBV7-9 with TRBJ1-5; a possible D gene is TRBD1 (5 bases). This CDR3 contains 13 residues. Trimming cost V 5 bases and J 7 bases, with 12 bases left between them. Germline CDR1 SEHNR, CDR2 FQNEAQ (reference sequence). The CDR3 DNA sequence: TGTGCCAGCAGCCTGCAGGGTTTACAGCCCCAGCATTTT. Translation: CASSLQGLQPQHF.

V is TRBV30 and J is TRBJ1-4; the D gene is possibly TRBD1 (5 bases). CDR3 size: 12 residues. V lost 2 bases and J lost 8, with 9 bases in between. CDR1 and CDR2 from the germline V gene are GTSNPN and SVGIG (reference sequence). The CDR3, as DNA: TGTGCCTGGAGTCCAGGGACCGAAAAACTGTTTTTT. Amino acids: CAWSPGTEKLFF. Variable domain in full (rest from reference TRBV30 and TRBJ1-4): SQTIHQWPATLVQPVGSPLSLECTVEGTSNPNLYWYRQAAGRGLQLLFYSVGIGQISSEVPQNLSASRPQDRQFILSSKKLLLSDSGFYLCAWSPGTEKLFFGSGTQLSVL.

The J gene is TRBJ2-1, the V gene TRBV7-6; D remains ambiguous. The CDR3 is 16 amino acids. CDR1 and CDR2 (germline): SGHVS, FNYEAQ. Trimming took off 1 base at V and 0 bases at J, with 10 bases between the two ends. The DNA for the CDR3 is TGTGCCAGCAGCTTAGGATCTAGGAGCTCCTACAATGAGCAGTTCTTC. Residues: CASSLGSRSSYNEQFF.

This clone was seen more than once but under ten times. As DNA, the CDR3 is TGTGCCAGCAGCCCGGGACAGGGGAACTATGGCTACACCTTC. This gives the protein CASSPGQGNYGYTF. The chain uses TRBV7-6 and TRBJ1-2; 10 positions match TRBD1. The CDR3 spans 14 residues. In germline, CDR1 is SGHVS, CDR2 FNYEAQ. Trimming cost V 5 bases and J 2 bases; bases outside gene matches: 2.

The rearrangement joins TRBV2 to TRBJ2-7, with D perhaps TRBD1 (6 bases). Trimming shortened V by 10 bases and J by 4 bases, and 17 bases separated the two germline ends. This CDR3 is built from 13 residues. CDR1 and CDR2 (germline): SNHLY, FYNNEI. CDR3 residues: CANHNREGYEQYF. The CDR3 coding sequence is TGTGCCAACCACAACAGGGAAGGGTACGAGCAGTACTTC.

The rearrangement links TRBV28 to TRBJ2-5; D might be TRBD2 (6 bases). The CDR3 contains 17 residues. Trimming removed 3 bases from V and 1 base from J, with 18 bases in between. Germline V gene sequence: CDR1 MDHEN, CDR2 SYDVKM. CDR3 sequence: CASSFATSWGLQETQYF. The CDR3 nucleotides are TGTGCCAGCAGTTTTGCAACCTCTTGGGGACTCCAAGAGACCCAGTACTTC.

This sequence joins TRBV5-1 and TRBJ1-1; D unresolved. With 0 bases removed from V and 10 bases from J, the gap between germline ends came to 13 bases. CDR1 and CDR2 (germline): SGHRS, YFSETQ. The CDR3 length is 13 residues. CDR3 DNA: TGCGCCAGCAGCTTGGCCGCTGGGGATGGAGCTTTCTTT. This codes for CASSLAAGDGAFF.

There are a few counts of this clone. The rearrangement links TRBV9 to TRBJ1-6; D not resolved. V lost 0 bases and J 8 bases, leaving 6 bases between the germline ends. The germline gives CDR1 SGDLS, CDR2 YYNGEE. This CDR3 has 13 residues. The CDR3 region is CASSVVEDSPLHF. CDR3 nucleotide sequence: TGTGCCAGCAGCGTAGTTGAGGATTCACCCCTCCACTTT.